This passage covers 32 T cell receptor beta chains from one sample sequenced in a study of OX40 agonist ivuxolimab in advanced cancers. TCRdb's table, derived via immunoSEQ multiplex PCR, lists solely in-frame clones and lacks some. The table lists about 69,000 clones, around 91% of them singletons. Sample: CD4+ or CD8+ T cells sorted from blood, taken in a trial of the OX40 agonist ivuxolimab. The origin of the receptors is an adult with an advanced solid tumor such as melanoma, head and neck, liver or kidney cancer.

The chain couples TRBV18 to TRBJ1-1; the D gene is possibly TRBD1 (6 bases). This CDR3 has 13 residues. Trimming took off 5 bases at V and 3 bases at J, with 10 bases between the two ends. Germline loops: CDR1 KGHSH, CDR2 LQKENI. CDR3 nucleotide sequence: TGTGCCAGCTCAATCTACAGGGACACTGAAGCTTTCTTT. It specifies CASSIYRDTEAFF.

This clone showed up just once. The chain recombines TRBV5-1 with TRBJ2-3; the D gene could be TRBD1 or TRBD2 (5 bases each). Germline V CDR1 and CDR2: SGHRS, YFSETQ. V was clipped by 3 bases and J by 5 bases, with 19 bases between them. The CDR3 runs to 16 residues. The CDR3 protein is CASSSGAQRLVDTQYF. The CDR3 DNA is TGCGCCAGCAGCTCCGGGGCCCAAAGGTTGGTAGATACGCAGTATTTT.

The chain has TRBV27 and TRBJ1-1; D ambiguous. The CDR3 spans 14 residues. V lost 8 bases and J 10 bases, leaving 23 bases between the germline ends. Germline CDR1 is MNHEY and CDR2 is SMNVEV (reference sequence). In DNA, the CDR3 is TGTGCCAGCTCCCCTGACGGACGACCCAAAGGAGCTTTCTTT. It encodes CASSPDGRPKGAFF.

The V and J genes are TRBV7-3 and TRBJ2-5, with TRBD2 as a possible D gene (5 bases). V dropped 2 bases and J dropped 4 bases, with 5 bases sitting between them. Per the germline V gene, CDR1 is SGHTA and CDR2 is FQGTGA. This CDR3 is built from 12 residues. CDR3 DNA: TGTGCCAGCAGCTTAGCGGGAGAGACCCAGTACTTC. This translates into CASSLAGETQYF.

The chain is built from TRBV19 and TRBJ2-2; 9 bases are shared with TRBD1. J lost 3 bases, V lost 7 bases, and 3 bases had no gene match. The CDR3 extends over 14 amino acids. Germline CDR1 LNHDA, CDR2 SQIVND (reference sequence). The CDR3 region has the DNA TGTGCCAGTACCGACAGGGGGGACACCGGGGAGCTGTTTTTT. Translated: CASTDRGDTGELFF.

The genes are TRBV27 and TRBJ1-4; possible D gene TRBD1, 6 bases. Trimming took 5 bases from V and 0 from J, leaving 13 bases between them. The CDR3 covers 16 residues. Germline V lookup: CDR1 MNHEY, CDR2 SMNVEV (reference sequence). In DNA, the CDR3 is TGTGCCAGCAGTCCCCAGGGGATACCAACTAATGAAAAACTGTTTTTT. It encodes CASSPQGIPTNEKLFF.

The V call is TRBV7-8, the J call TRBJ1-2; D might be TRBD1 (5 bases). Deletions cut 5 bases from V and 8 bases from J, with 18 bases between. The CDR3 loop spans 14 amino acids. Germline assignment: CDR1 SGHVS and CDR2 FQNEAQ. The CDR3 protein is CASSPNRDLGGYTF. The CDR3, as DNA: TGTGCCAGCAGCCCCAACCGGGACCTTGGGGGCTACACCTTC.

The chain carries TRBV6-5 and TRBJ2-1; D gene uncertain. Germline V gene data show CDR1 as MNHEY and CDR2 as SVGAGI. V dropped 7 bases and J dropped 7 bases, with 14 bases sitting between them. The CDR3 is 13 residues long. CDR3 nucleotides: TGTGCCAGCACTAGGACGAGTAGAAATGAGCAGTTCTTC. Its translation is CASTRTSRNEQFF.

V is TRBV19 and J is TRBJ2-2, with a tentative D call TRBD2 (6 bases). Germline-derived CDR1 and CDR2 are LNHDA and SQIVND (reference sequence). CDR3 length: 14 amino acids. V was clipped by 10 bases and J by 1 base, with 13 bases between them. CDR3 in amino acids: CATRGLWNTGELFF. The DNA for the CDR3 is TGTGCCACTAGGGGACTCTGGAACACCGGGGAGCTGTTTTTT.

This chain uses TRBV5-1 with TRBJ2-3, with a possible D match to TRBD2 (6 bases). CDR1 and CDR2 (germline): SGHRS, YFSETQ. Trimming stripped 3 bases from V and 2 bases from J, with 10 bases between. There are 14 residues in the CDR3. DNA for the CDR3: TGCGCCAGCAGCTCGGACTACTACACAGATACGCAGTATTTT. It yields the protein CASSSDYYTDTQYF.

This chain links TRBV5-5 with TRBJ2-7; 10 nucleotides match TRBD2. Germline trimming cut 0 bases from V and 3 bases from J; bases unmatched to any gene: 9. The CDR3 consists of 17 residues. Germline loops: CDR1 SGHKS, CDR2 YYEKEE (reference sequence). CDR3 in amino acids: CASSLAPLAGARYEQYF. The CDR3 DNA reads TGTGCCAGCAGCTTGGCCCCCCTAGCGGGAGCACGCTACGAGCAGTACTTC.

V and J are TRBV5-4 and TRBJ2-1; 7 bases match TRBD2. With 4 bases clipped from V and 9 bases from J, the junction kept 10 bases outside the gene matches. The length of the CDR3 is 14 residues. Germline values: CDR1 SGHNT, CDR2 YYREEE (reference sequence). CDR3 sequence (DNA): TGTGCCAGCAGCCCAGCGGGACGCAGTAGTGAGCAGTTCTTC. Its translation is CASSPAGRSSEQFF.

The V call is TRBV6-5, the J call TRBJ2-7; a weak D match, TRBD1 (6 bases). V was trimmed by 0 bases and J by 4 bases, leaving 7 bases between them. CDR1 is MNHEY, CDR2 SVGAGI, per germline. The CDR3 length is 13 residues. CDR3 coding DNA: TGTGCCAGCAGTTACTCCAGGGGTTACGAGCAGTACTTC. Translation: CASSYSRGYEQYF.

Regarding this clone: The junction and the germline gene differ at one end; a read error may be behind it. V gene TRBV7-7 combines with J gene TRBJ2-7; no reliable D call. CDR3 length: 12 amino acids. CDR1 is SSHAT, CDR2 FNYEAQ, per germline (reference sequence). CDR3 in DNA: TGTGCTAGCAGCCCCCGTCCGGACGAGCAGTACTTC. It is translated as CASSPRPDEQYF.

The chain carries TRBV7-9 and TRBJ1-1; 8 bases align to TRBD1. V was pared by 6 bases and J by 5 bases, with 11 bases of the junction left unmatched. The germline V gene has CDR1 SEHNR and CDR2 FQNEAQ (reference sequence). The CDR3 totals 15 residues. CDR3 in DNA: TGTGCCAGCAGTTCAGGGGGCGTCAGAGGAACTGAAGCTTTCTTT. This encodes CASSSGGVRGTEAFF.

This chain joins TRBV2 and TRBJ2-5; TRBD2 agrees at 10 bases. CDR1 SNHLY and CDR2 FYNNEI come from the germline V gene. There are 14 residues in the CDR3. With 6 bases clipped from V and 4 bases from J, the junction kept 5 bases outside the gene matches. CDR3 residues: CASRGASGGETQYF. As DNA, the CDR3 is TGTGCCAGCAGGGGTGCTAGCGGGGGAGAGACCCAGTACTTC.

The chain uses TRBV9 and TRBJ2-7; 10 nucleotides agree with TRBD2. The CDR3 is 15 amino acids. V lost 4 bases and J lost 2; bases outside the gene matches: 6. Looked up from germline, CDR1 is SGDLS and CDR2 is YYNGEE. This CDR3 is CASSLGLAETYEQYF. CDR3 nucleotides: TGTGCCAGCAGCCTAGGACTAGCGGAAACCTACGAGCAGTACTTC.

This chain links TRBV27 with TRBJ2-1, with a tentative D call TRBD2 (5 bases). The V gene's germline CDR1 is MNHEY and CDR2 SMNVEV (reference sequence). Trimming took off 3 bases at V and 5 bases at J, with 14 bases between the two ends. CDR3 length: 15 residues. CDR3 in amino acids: CASSFVSSPDNEQFF. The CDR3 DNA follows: TGTGCCAGCAGTTTCGTTTCTAGCCCAGACAATGAGCAGTTCTTC.

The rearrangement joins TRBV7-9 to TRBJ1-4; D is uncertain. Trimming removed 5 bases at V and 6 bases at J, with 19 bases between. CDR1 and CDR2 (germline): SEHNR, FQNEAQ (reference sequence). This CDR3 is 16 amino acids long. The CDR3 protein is CASSTRNPNRDEKLFF. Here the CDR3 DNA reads TGTGCCAGCAGCACCCGAAACCCCAACCGGGATGAAAAACTGTTTTTT.

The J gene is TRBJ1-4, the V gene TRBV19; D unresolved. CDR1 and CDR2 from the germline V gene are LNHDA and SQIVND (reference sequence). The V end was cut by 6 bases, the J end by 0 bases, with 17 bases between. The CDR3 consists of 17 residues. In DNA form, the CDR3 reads TGTGCCAGTAGGAACCCCGCTGGACCCGCAACTAATGAAAAACTGTTTTTT. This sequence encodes CASRNPAGPATNEKLFF.

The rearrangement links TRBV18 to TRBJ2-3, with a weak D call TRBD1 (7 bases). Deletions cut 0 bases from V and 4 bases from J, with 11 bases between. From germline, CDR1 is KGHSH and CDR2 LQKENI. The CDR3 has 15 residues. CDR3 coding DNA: TGTGCCAGCTCACCACCGGGCAGGGGGGCAGATACGCAGTATTTT. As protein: CASSPPGRGADTQYF.

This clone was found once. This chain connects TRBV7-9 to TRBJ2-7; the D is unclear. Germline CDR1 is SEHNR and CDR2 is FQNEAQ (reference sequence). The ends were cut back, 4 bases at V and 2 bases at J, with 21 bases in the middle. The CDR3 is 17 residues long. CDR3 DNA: TGTGCCAGCAGCTCGGGCCCCGACGGCCAAGGAGCCTACGAGCAGTACTTC. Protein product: CASSSGPDGQGAYEQYF.

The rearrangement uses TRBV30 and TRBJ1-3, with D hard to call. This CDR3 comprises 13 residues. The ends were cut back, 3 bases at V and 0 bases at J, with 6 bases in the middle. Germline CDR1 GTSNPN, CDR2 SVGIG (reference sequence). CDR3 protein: CAWSRISGNTIYF. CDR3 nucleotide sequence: TGTGCCTGGAGCCGGATCTCTGGAAACACCATATATTTT.

DNA of the CDR3: TGTGCCAGCAACGAAGAAGGGACTAGCGGTTACAATGAGCAGTTCTTC. Translated, it gives CASNEEGTSGYNEQFF. The rearrangement joins TRBV11-3 to TRBJ2-1, with TRBD2 matching over 11 bases. Germline V lookup: CDR1 SGHNT, CDR2 YENEEA. With V trimmed by 7 bases and J by 4 bases, 9 bases remained unmatched. The CDR3 is 16 amino acids.

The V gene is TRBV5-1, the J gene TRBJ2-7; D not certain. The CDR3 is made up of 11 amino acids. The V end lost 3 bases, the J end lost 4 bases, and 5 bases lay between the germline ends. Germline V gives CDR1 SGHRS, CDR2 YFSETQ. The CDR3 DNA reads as TGCGCCAGCAGCTCCCAATACGAGCAGTACTTC. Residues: CASSSQYEQYF.

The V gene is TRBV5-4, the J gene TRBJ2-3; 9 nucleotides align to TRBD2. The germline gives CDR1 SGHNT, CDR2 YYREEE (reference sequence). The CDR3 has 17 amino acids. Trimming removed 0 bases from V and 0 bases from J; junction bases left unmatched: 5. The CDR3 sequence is CASSLGLAAKSTDTQYF. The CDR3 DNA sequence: TGTGCCAGCAGCTTGGGACTAGCGGCTAAGAGCACAGATACGCAGTATTTT.

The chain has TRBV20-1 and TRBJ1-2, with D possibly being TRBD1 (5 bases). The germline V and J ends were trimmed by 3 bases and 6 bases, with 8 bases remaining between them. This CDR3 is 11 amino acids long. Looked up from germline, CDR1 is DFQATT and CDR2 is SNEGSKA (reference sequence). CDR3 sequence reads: CSARTRDGYTF. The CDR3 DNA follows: TGCAGTGCTAGGACCAGGGATGGCTACACCTTC.

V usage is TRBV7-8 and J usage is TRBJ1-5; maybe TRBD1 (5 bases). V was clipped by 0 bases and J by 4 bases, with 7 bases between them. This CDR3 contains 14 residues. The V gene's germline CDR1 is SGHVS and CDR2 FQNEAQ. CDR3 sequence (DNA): TGTGCCAGCAGCTTAGCACAGGTGAATCAGCCCCAGCATTTT. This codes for CASSLAQVNQPQHF.

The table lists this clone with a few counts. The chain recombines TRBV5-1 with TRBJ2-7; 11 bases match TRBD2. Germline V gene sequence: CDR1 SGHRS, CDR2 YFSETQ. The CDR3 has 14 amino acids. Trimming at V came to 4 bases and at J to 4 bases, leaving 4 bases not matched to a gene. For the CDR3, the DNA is TGCGCCAGCAGCCAAACTAGCGGGAGTTACGAGCAGTACTTC. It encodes CASSQTSGSYEQYF.

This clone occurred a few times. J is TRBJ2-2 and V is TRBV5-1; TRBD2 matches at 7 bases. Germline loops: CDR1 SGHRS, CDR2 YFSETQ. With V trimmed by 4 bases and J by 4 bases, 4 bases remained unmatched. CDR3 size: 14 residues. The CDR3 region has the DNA TGCGCCAGCAGCCCCCGGACTAGCACCGGGGAGCTGTTTTTT. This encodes CASSPRTSTGELFF.

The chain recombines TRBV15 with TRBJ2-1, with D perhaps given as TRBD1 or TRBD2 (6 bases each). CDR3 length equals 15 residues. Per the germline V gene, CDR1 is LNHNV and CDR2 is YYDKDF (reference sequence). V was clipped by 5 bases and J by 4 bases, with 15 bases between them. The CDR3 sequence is CATSGPGGGYNEQFF. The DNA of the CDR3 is TGTGCCACCAGCGGACCAGGAGGGGGTTACAATGAGCAGTTCTTC.

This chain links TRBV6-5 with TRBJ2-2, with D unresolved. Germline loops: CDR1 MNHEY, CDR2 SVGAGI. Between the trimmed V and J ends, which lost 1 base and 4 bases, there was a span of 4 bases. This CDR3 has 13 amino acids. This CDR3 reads CASSYYGTGELFF. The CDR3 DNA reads TGTGCCAGCAGTTACTATGGCACCGGGGAGCTGTTTTTT.